Following are 26 T cell receptor beta chains from one sample sequenced in a study of naive and memory T cell subsets. Two oligonucleotides, mixed equimolar, formed the beta constant-region primer covering TRBC1 and TRBC2. MiXCR, applied by TCRdb to the UMI-ligation and nested PCR reads, yields one record per CDR3 protein. The sample has tens of thousands of distinct CDR3 sequences; about an eighth are singletons. The source material was effector memory CD4+ T cells from blood. Described subset: effector memory, CD45RA- CD27-. These receptors were taken from a human donor in good health.

This clonotype appeared many times. A much larger clone is a single base away; this may be a read error. In DNA form, the CDR3 reads TGCAGTGCGGGGAATCAGGCAGATACGCAGTATTTT. Amino acids: CSAGNQADTQYF. The V call is TRBV20-1, the J call TRBJ2-3; no clear D gene. The CDR3 covers 12 residues. Germline assignment: CDR1 DFQATT and CDR2 SNEGSKA (reference sequence). V was cut by 6 bases and J by 4 bases, with 11 bases left in between.

This clonotype was seen only a few times. In nucleotides, the CDR3 is TGTGCCAGCAGCCCCAGACTAGGAGGGAATGAGCAGTTCTTC. Its protein is CASSPRLGGNEQFF. The chain combines TRBV7-2 with TRBJ2-1; tentatively, D is TRBD2 (6 bases). The CDR3 is 14 residues long. Germline V CDR1 and CDR2: SGHTA, FQGNSA. V lost 5 bases and J lost 7, with 15 bases in between. The complete variable domain, with remaining parts taken from reference TRBV7-2 and TRBJ2-1, reads GAGVSQSPSNKVTEKGKDVELRCDPISGHTALYWYRQSLGQGLEFLIYFQGNSAPDKSGLPSDRFSAERTGGSVSTLTIQRTQQEDSAVYLCASSPRLGGNEQFFGPGTRLTVL.

The CDR3 reads CASSYGLTNTEAFF. CDR3 bases: TGTGCCAGCAGCTATGGACTGACAAACACTGAAGCTTTCTTT. The chain joins TRBV7-9 to TRBJ1-1; D is undetermined. The CDR3 runs 14 residues. Trimming took off 4 bases at V and 2 bases at J, with 11 bases between the two ends. The germline V gene encodes CDR1 SEHNR and CDR2 FQNEAQ (reference sequence).

This clonotype was picked up many times. This chain connects TRBV29-1 to TRBJ2-3; 9 positions agree with TRBD1. Per germline, CDR1 SQVTM and CDR2 ANQGSEA. The CDR3 spans 16 residues. Trimming removed 7 bases from V and 2 bases from J; junction bases left unmatched: 13. The CDR3: CSAQGGQGRNTDTQYF. CDR3 bases: TGCAGCGCCCAGGGGGGACAGGGAAGGAACACAGATACGCAGTATTTT.

The J gene is TRBJ1-2, the V gene TRBV4-1, with 10 bases matching TRBD1. The ends lost 5 bases at V and 5 bases at J; junction bases unmatched: 8. The germline gives CDR1 MGHRA, CDR2 YSYEKL. This CDR3 has 15 amino acids. The CDR3 DNA reads as TGCGCCAGCAGCAAGGGGACAGGGGAGAAGTATGGCTACACCTTC. Protein sequence: CASSKGTGEKYGYTF.

This chain links TRBV6-1 with TRBJ1-2, with D possibly being TRBD1 (5 bases). Trimming took off 8 bases at V and 6 bases at J, with 13 bases between the two ends. This CDR3 has 12 amino acids. Germline V gene sequence: CDR1 MNHNS, CDR2 SASEGT. The CDR3 region is CASFWLGDGYTF. The DNA of the CDR3 is TGTGCCAGCTTCTGGTTAGGGGATGGCTACACCTTC.

This clonotype was counted a few times. The chain links TRBV20-1 to TRBJ1-2; unclear D gene. V was trimmed by 0 bases and J by 0 bases, leaving 5 bases between them. The CDR3 is made up of 13 amino acids. Germline CDR1 and CDR2: DFQATT and SNEGSKA (reference sequence). CDR3 amino acids: CSARDKANYGYTF. The CDR3 bases are TGCAGTGCTAGAGATAAAGCTAACTATGGCTACACCTTC.

The genes are TRBV6-2 or TRBV6-3 and TRBJ2-3; D remains ambiguous. The germline CDR1 and CDR2 sequences are MNHEY and SVGEGT. With 6 bases removed from V and 4 bases from J, the gap between germline ends came to 8 bases. This CDR3 is built from 12 residues. The CDR3 loop reads CASRTSPDTQYF. CDR3 in DNA: TGTGCCAGCAGGACATCCCCAGATACGCAGTATTTT.

This clonotype was detected ten times or more. CDR3 loop: CASSYSNPVSQYF. Here the CDR3 DNA reads TGTGCCAGCAGTTACTCGAATCCAGTGTCCCAGTACTTC. V usage is TRBV6-2 or TRBV6-3 and J usage is TRBJ2-5; D call uncertain. V lost 0 bases and J 9 bases, leaving 11 bases between the germline ends. This CDR3 contains 13 residues. CDR1 and CDR2 from the germline V gene are MNHEY and SVGEGT.

This clonotype was found many times. This sequence joins TRBV2 and TRBJ1-3; D remains unclear. The CDR3 runs 14 residues. Germline V gene lookup returns CDR1 SNHLY and CDR2 FYNNEI. The germline V and J ends were trimmed by 7 bases and 0 bases, with 10 bases remaining between them. CDR3 region: CASNQQRSGNTIYF. In nucleotides, the CDR3 is TGTGCCAGCAACCAACAGCGCTCTGGAAACACCATATATTTT. The entire variable domain, with the rest obtained from reference TRBV2 and TRBJ1-3, is as follows: EPEVTQTPSHQVTQMGQEVILRCVPISNHLYFYWYRQILGQKVEFLVSFYNNEISEKSEIFDDQFSVERPDGSNFTLKIRSTKLEDSAMYFCASNQQRSGNTIYFGEGSWLTVV.

This chain uses TRBV7-9 with TRBJ1-1; D perhaps matches TRBD1 (6 bases). The length of the CDR3 is 17 residues. Trimming took off 7 bases at V and 0 bases at J, with 21 bases between the two ends. Germline V gene data show CDR1 as SEHNR and CDR2 as FQNEAQ (reference sequence). CDR3 DNA: TGTGCCAGCAACAACGGGGGTAGGGGGGGGATGAACACTGAAGCTTTCTTT. This gives the protein CASNNGGRGGMNTEAFF.

This clonotype was seen at least ten times. V usage is TRBV2 and J usage is TRBJ1-5; D is perhaps TRBD1 (5 bases). The CDR3 has 15 residues. Germline-derived CDR1 and CDR2 are SNHLY and FYNNEI. V was shortened by 3 bases and J by 9 bases, with 18 bases between the two germline ends. The CDR3 spells CASSEIRDSGGPQHF. CDR3 sequence (DNA): TGTGCCAGCAGTGAGATCAGGGACTCGGGTGGGCCCCAGCATTTT.

This clonotype was observed many times. V usage is TRBV20-1 and J usage is TRBJ2-3; 9 bases line up with TRBD2. Losses at the gene ends were 3 bases for V and 4 bases for J; bases not matched to a gene: 8. Germline CDR1 DFQATT, CDR2 SNEGSKA (reference sequence). CDR3 length: 15 amino acids. The CDR3 reads CSARSGTSLSDTQYF. DNA of the CDR3: TGCAGTGCTAGGTCCGGGACTAGCCTATCAGATACGCAGTATTTT.

The chain uses TRBV12-3 or TRBV12-4 and TRBJ1-1; D gene uncertain. This CDR3 spans 13 amino acids. The germline V and J ends were trimmed by 6 bases and 0 bases, with 8 bases remaining between them. In nucleotides, the CDR3 is TGTGCCAGCAGCCTTATTTTGAACACTGAAGCTTTCTTT. Its translation: CASSLILNTEAFF.

Remarks on this clonotype: Germline and junction disagree at one end, which may indicate a read error. V is TRBV5-1 and J is TRBJ2-5, with TRBD1 identical over 9 bases. Germline loops: CDR1 SGHRS, CDR2 YFSETQ. This CDR3 spans 16 amino acids. The CDR3 DNA is TGCACCAGCAGCTCACAGGGGGCCCCCTCCAAAGAGACCCAGTACTTC. This sequence encodes CTSSSQGAPSKETQYF.

This clonotype was detected only a few times. J is TRBJ1-2 and V is TRBV2; TRBD1 is a possible D gene (5 bases). The ends were cut back, 11 bases at V and 0 bases at J, with 16 bases in the middle. The CDR3 loop spans 14 amino acids. Germline CDR1 SNHLY, CDR2 FYNNEI. CDR3 sequence: CAGRDGRANYGYTF. CDR3 bases: TGTGCCGGGCGGGACGGACGAGCTAACTATGGCTACACCTTC.

At least ten counts were recorded for this clonotype. The V and J genes are TRBV9 and TRBJ2-7; 8 bases match TRBD1. Germline assignment: CDR1 SGDLS and CDR2 YYNGEE. The trim removed 3 bases at V and 0 bases at J, leaving 5 bases unmatched. This CDR3 is built from 15 residues. The CDR3 DNA sequence: TGTGCCAGCAGCGCCGGACAGGGCCTCTCCTACGAGCAGTACTTC. Protein sequence: CASSAGQGLSYEQYF.

This clonotype has more than one count but fewer than ten. V and J are TRBV13 and TRBJ2-2, with 7 positions matching TRBD1. The CDR3 extends over 17 amino acids. The ends lost 0 bases at V and 7 bases at J; junction bases unmatched: 11. The V gene's germline CDR1 is PRHDT and CDR2 FYEKMQ (reference sequence). The CDR3 sequence is CASSLGRGTGVGGELFF. The CDR3 coding sequence is TGTGCCAGCAGCTTAGGCCGTGGTACAGGGGTTGGCGGGGAGCTGTTTTTT.

This clonotype was seen a few times. This sequence joins TRBV27 and TRBJ1-2; TRBD1 matches 8 bases. The CDR3 spans 13 residues. V lost 8 bases to trimming and J lost 4 bases; unmatched junction nucleotides: 6. Germline loops: CDR1 MNHEY, CDR2 SMNVEV (reference sequence). CDR3 nucleotide sequence: TGTGCCAGCCGACGACAGGGGTCCTATGGCTACACCTTC. It specifies CASRRQGSYGYTF.

This chain links TRBV5-1 with TRBJ2-7, with 7 positions matching TRBD1. CDR3 size: 16 residues. The V and J ends lost 6 bases and 5 bases, in that order; junction bases with no gene match: 17. CDR1 is SGHRS, CDR2 YFSETQ, per germline. CDR3 sequence: CASTKIPGQSTNEQYF. As DNA, the CDR3 is TGCGCCAGCACGAAGATTCCGGGACAGAGTACTAACGAGCAGTACTTC.

Points on this clonotype: A much larger clone differs by one base, so this may be a read error. The V and J genes are TRBV20-1 and TRBJ2-4; no firm D call. The germline CDR1 and CDR2 sequences are DFQATT and SNEGSKA (reference sequence). The CDR3 covers 15 residues. CDR3 coding DNA: TGCAGTGCAGAAGACGCGGAAGTAGCCGAAAACATTCAGTACTTC. Its translation is CSAEDAEVAENIQYF.

This clonotype was counted a single time. V gene TRBV7-9 combines with J gene TRBJ1-4; D gene ambiguous. Germline V gene sequence: CDR1 SEHNR, CDR2 FQNEAQ (reference sequence). This CDR3 spans 19 amino acids. Trimming took off 4 bases at V and 4 bases at J, with 25 bases between the two ends. This CDR3 reads CASSYRGSGRRAINEKLFF. As DNA, the CDR3 is TGTGCCAGCAGCTATCGAGGGAGCGGCAGGAGGGCTATTAATGAAAAACTGTTTTTT.

This clonotype was detected many times. The chain recombines TRBV29-1 with TRBJ2-1; perhaps TRBD2 as D (7 bases). Trimming left V 4 bases short and J 4 bases short, with 17 bases between. The CDR3 loop spans 15 amino acids. Per the germline V gene, CDR1 is SQVTM and CDR2 is ANQGSEA. The CDR3 DNA reads as TGCAGCGTTGCCCCGGGGGGCGGGGTTTACAATGAGCAGTTCTTC. It encodes CSVAPGGGVYNEQFF.

DNA for the CDR3: TGCAGTGCTAGAGGGGAGGTCCTGGGGGCTGAAGCTTTCTTT. The encoded protein is CSARGEVLGAEAFF. The chain carries TRBV20-1 and TRBJ1-1; D is perhaps TRBD1 (5 bases). Per the germline V gene, CDR1 is DFQATT and CDR2 is SNEGSKA (reference sequence). CDR3 length equals 14 residues. Deletions cut 1 base from V and 6 bases from J, with 15 bases between.

This chain joins TRBV11-2 and TRBJ1-4; D unresolved. From germline, CDR1 is SGHAT and CDR2 FQNNGV. The CDR3 totals 13 residues. The V end was cut by 1 base, the J end by 8 bases, with 8 bases between. The CDR3 region is CASSLAREEKLFF. The CDR3 DNA reads as TGTGCCAGCAGCTTAGCTCGGGAAGAAAAACTGTTTTTT.

This chain uses TRBV3-1 with TRBJ2-3, with D maybe TRBD2 (5 bases). This CDR3 spans 17 amino acids. Trimming removed 1 base from V and 5 bases from J, with 19 bases in between. Germline V gene lookup returns CDR1 LGHDT and CDR2 YNNKEL (reference sequence). CDR3 residues: CASSQGLSGSMIDTQYF. The CDR3 bases are TGTGCCAGCAGCCAAGGTCTTAGTGGGAGCATGATAGATACGCAGTATTTT.